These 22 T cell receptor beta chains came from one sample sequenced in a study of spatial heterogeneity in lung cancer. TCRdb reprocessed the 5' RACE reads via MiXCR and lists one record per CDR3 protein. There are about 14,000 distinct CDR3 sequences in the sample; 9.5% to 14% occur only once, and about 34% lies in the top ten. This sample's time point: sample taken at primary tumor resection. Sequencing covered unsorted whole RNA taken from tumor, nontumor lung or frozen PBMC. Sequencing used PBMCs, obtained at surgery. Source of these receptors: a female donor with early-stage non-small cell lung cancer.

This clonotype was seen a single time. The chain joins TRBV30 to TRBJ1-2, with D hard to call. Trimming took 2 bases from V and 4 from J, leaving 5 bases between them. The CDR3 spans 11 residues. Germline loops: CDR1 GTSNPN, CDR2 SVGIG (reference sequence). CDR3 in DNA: TGTGCCTGGAGTCTTAGCTATGGCTACACCTTC. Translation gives CAWSLSYGYTF. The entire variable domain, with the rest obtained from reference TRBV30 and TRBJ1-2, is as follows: SQTIHQWPATLVQPVGSPLSLECTVEGTSNPNLYWYRQAAGRGLQLLFYSVGIGQISSEVPQNLSASRPQDRQFILSSKKLLLSDSGFYLCAWSLSYGYTFGSGTRLTVV.

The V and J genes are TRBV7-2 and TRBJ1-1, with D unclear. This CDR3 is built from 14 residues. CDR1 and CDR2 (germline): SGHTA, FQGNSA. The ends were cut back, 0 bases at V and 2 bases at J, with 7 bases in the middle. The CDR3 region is CASSLARENTEAFF. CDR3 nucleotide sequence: TGTGCCAGCAGCTTAGCCCGTGAAAACACTGAAGCTTTCTTT.

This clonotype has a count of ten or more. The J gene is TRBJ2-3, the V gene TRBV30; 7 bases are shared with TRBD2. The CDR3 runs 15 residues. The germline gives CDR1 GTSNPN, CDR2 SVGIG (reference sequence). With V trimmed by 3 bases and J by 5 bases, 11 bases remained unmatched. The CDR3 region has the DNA TGTGCCTGGAGGCTGGGTAGCGGGTCGATAGATACGCAGTATTTT. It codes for CAWRLGSGSIDTQYF.

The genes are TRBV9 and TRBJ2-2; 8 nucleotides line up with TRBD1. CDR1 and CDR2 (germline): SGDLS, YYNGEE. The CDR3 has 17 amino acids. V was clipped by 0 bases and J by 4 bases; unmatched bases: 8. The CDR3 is CASSVGTGGAATGELFF. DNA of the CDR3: TGTGCCAGCAGCGTAGGAACAGGGGGTGCGGCCACCGGGGAGCTGTTTTTT.

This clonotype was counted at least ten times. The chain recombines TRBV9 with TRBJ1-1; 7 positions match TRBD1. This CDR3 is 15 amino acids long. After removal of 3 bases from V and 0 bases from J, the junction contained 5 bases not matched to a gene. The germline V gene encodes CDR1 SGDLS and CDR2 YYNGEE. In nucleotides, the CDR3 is TGTGCCAGCAGCGGGGTAGGGGGCATGAACACTGAAGCTTTCTTT. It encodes CASSGVGGMNTEAFF.

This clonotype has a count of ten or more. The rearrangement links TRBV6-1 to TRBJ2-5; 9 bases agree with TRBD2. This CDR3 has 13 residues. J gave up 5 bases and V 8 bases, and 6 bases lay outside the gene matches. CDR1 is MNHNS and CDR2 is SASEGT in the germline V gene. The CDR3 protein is CASAAGGGETQYF. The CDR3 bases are TGTGCCAGCGCAGCGGGGGGAGGGGAGACCCAGTACTTC.

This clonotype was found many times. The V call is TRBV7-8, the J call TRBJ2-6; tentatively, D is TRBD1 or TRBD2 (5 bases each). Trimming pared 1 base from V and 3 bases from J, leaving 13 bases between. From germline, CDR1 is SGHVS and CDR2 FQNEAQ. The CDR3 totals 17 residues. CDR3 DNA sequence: TGTGCCAGCAGCTTAGGGCGAGGGGTCTTTGGGGCCAACGTCCTGACTTTC. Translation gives CASSLGRGVFGANVLTF.

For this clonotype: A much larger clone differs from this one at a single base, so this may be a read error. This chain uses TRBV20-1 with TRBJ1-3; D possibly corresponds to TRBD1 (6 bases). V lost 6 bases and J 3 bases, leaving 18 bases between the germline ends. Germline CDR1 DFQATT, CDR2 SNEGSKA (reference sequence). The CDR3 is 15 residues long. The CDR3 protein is CSAAGTWGRGNTIYF. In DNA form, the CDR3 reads TGCAGTGCCGCCGGGACATGGGGCCGTGGAAACACCATATATTTT.

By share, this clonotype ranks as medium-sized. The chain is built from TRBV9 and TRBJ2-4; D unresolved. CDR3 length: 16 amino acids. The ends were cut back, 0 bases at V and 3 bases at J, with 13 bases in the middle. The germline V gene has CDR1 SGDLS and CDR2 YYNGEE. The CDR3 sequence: CASSVEPSTGKNIQYF. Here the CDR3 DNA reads TGTGCCAGCAGCGTAGAGCCTTCAACTGGCAAAAACATTCAGTACTTC.

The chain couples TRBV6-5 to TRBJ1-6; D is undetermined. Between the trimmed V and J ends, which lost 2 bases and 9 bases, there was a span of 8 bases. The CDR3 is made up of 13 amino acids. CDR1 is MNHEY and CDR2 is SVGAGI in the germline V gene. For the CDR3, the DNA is TGTGCCAGCAGTTACAAGACGAGTTCACCCCTCCACTTT. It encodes CASSYKTSSPLHF.

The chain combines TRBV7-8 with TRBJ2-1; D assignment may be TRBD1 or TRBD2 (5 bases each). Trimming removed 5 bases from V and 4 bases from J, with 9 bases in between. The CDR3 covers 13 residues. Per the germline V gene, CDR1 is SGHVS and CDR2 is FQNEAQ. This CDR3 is CASSGWGYNEQFF. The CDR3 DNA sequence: TGTGCCAGCAGCGGATGGGGGTACAATGAGCAGTTCTTC.

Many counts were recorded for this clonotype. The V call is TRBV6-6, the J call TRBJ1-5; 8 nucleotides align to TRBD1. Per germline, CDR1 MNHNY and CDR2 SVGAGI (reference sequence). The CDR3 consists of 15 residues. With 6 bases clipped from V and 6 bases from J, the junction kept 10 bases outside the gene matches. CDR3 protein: CASSLHDRGGQPQHF. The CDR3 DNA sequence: TGTGCCAGCAGCCTACATGACAGGGGTGGTCAGCCCCAGCATTTT.

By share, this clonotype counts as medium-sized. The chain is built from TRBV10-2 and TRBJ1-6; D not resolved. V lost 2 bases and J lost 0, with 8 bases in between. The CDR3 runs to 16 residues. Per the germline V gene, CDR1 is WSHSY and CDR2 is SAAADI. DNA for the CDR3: TGCGCCAGCAGTGAGAGGGTGGGCTCCTATAATTCACCCCTCCACTTT. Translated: CASSERVGSYNSPLHF.

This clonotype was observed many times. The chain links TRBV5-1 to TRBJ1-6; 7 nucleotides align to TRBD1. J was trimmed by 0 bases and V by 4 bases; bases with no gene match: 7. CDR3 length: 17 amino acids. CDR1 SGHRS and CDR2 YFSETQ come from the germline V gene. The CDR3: CASSGGQPSSYNSPLHF. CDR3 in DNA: TGCGCCAGCAGCGGGGGACAGCCGAGCTCCTATAATTCACCCCTCCACTTT.

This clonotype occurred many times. CDR3 in DNA: TGCGCCAGCAGCCCCCTTGGGAGGGCCTACGAGCAGTACTTC. Amino acids: CASSPLGRAYEQYF. This chain joins TRBV10-1 and TRBJ2-7; 7 bases align to TRBD2. V shed 6 bases, J shed 2 bases, and the junction held 7 bases outside the gene matches. The CDR3 loop spans 14 amino acids. Looked up from germline, CDR1 is WNHNN and CDR2 is SYGVQD (reference sequence).

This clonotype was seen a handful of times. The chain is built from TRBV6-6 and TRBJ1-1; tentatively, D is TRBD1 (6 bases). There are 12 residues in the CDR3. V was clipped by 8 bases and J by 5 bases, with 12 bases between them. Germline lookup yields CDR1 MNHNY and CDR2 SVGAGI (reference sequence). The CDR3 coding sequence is TGTGCCAGCGGGGGCCGGGGGACTGAAGCTTTCTTT. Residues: CASGGRGTEAFF.

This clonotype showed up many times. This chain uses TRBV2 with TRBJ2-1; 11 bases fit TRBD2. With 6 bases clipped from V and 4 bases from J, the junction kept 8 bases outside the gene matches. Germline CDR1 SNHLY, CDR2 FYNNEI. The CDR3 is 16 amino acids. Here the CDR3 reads CASRISGGANYNEQFF. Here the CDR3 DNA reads TGTGCCAGCAGGATTAGCGGGGGGGCCAATTACAATGAGCAGTTCTTC.

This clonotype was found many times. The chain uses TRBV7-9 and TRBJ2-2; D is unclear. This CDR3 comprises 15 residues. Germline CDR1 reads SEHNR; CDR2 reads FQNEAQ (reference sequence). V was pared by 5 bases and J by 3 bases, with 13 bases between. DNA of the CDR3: TGTGCCAGCAGCCGGTTGTCTGACCACACCGGGGAGCTGTTTTTT. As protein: CASSRLSDHTGELFF. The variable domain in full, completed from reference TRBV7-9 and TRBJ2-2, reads DTGVSQNPRHKITKRGQNVTFRCDPISEHNRLYWYRQTLGQGPEFLTYFQNEAQLEKSRLLSDRFSAERPKGSFSTLEIQRTEQGDSAMYLCASSRLSDHTGELFFGEGSRLTVL.

Written as DNA, the CDR3 is TGTGCCAGCAGGCCCGACAGTATGAACACTGAAGCTTTCTTT. This codes for CASRPDSMNTEAFF. The V call is TRBV6-5, the J call TRBJ1-1, with a possible D match to TRBD1 (5 bases). CDR1 is MNHEY and CDR2 is SVGAGI in the germline V gene. The CDR3 has 14 residues. Trimming cost V 6 bases and J 0 bases, with 11 bases left between them.

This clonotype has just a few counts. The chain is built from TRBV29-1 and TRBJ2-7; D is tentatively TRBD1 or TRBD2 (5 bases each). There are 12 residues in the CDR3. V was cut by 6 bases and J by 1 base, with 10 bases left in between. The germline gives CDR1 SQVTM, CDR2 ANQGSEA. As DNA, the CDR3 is TGCAGCGTCGGGACGGAGTCCTACGAGCAGTACTTC. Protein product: CSVGTESYEQYF.

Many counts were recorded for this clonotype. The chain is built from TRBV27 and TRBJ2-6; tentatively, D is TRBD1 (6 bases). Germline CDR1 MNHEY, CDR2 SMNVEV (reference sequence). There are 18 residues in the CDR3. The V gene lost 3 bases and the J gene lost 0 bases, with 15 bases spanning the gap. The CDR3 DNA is TGTGCCAGCAGTTTGTCGGGACACACCATCTCTGGGGCCAACGTCCTGACTTTC. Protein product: CASSLSGHTISGANVLTF.

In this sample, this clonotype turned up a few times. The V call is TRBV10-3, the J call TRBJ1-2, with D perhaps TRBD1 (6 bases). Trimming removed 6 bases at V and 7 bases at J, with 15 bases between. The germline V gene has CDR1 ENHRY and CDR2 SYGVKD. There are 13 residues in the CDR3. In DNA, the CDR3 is TGTGCCATCAGCTTCCACAGGGTTACTGGCTACACCTTC. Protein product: CAISFHRVTGYTF.